These 16 T cell receptor beta chains were sequenced from one sample in a study of T cells in Graves' hyperthyroidism and ophthalmopathy. There were TCR beta CDR3 regions amplified from RNA transcripts. With the HTBI primer set, the TCR CDR3 went through a first round of RT-PCR. TCRdb reprocessed the multiplex PCR reads via MiXCR and lists one record per CDR3 protein. The sample yields roughly 300,000 distinct CDR3 sequences, less than 30% seen once. Sequencing was done on a sample of blood. These receptor sequences come from a man in his forties with Graves' hyperthyroidism that later progressed to Graves' ophthalmopathy.

Many counts were recorded for this clonotype. V is TRBV6-5 and J is TRBJ1-2, with a weak D call TRBD1 (6 bases). The V end lost 0 bases, the J end lost 8 bases, and 7 bases lay between the germline ends. This CDR3 is 12 amino acids long. Germline CDR1 is MNHEY and CDR2 is SVGAGI. The CDR3 spells CASSYSGGGYTF. In DNA form, the CDR3 reads TGTGCCAGCAGTTACTCAGGGGGGGGCTACACCTTC.

There are many counts of this clonotype. This CDR3 is CASGPASGRVTGELFF. DNA for the CDR3: TGTGCTAGTGGTCCCGCTAGCGGGAGGGTTACCGGGGAGCTGTTTTTT. V is TRBV12-5 and J is TRBJ2-2, with 12 bases fitting TRBD2. The germline gives CDR1 LGHNT, CDR2 FRNRAP. V dropped 5 bases and J dropped 5; count of bases not matched to a gene: 6. The CDR3 is made up of 16 amino acids.

This clonotype was observed many times. V usage is TRBV2 and J usage is TRBJ2-2, with 10 bases identical to TRBD2. With V trimmed by 7 bases and J by 4 bases, 9 bases remained unmatched. The CDR3 covers 16 residues. From germline, CDR1 is SNHLY and CDR2 FYNNEI. This CDR3 is CASTPGAGGSTGELFF. DNA of the CDR3: TGTGCCAGCACCCCCGGAGCGGGAGGGAGCACCGGGGAGCTGTTTTTT.

In this sample, this clonotype turned up many times. The chain is built from TRBV6-5 and TRBJ2-7; D call uncertain. The CDR3 has 13 amino acids. Germline-derived CDR1 and CDR2 are MNHEY and SVGAGI. V lost 2 bases and J lost 4, with 9 bases in between. The CDR3 nucleotides read TGTGCCAGCAGTTACGGCGAGGCGTACGAGCAGTACTTC. Its protein product is CASSYGEAYEQYF.

This clonotype showed up many times. The J gene is TRBJ2-7, the V gene TRBV10-3; D is uncertain. Germline V gene sequence: CDR1 ENHRY, CDR2 SYGVKD. The V end lost 10 bases, the J end lost 5 bases, and 15 bases lay between the germline ends. The CDR3 extends over 12 amino acids. Here the CDR3 reads CATGHDSDEQYF. Here the CDR3 DNA reads TGTGCCACGGGCCATGATTCCGACGAGCAGTACTTC.

The J gene is TRBJ2-7, the V gene TRBV6-2 or TRBV6-3, with TRBD1 matching over 8 bases. This CDR3 region has 18 residues. Germline V gene data show CDR1 as MNHEY and CDR2 as SVGEGT. V lost 4 bases to trimming and J lost 6 bases; unmatched junction nucleotides: 20. This chain's CDR3 is CASSFWTGPPAPIREQYF. The CDR3 nucleotides read TGTGCCAGCAGTTTTTGGACAGGGCCCCCCGCCCCAATACGCGAGCAGTACTTC.

The genes are TRBV7-9 and TRBJ2-5; 9 nucleotides agree with TRBD1. The CDR3 totals 16 residues. The germline V gene encodes CDR1 SEHNR and CDR2 FQNEAQ (reference sequence). V dropped 5 bases and J dropped 0; count of bases not matched to a gene: 7. CDR3 coding DNA: TGTGCCAGCAGCAAGGACAGGGGTCCCCACCAAGAGACCCAGTACTTC. Protein product: CASSKDRGPHQETQYF.

This clonotype was observed at least ten times. V and J are TRBV19 and TRBJ1-1; perhaps TRBD1 as D (6 bases). This CDR3 region has 11 residues. Between the trimmed V and J ends, which lost 3 bases and 9 bases, there was a span of 8 bases. From germline, CDR1 is LNHDA and CDR2 SQIVND (reference sequence). The CDR3 reads CASSITGKAFF. CDR3 in DNA: TGTGCCAGTAGTATTACAGGGAAAGCTTTCTTT.

This clonotype was found many times. The rearrangement links TRBV5-4 to TRBJ2-7, with TRBD2 matching over 7 bases. The V and J ends lost 4 bases and 3 bases, in that order; junction bases with no gene match: 7. The CDR3 sequence is 14 residues long. Germline V gene lookup returns CDR1 SGHNT and CDR2 YYREEE (reference sequence). The CDR3 reads CASSTASGYYEQYF. The CDR3, as DNA: TGTGCCAGCAGCACGGCTAGCGGCTACTACGAGCAGTACTTC.

This clonotype was seen repeatedly, ten times or more. The rearrangement joins TRBV12-3 or TRBV12-4 to TRBJ1-3, with no clear D. The V end was cut by 6 bases, the J end by 1 base, with 16 bases between. CDR3 length: 16 amino acids. CDR3 bases: TGTGCCAGCAGCTTGGACGACCTGGGGTCTGGAAACACCATATATTTT. Translating it yields CASSLDDLGSGNTIYF.

The chain couples TRBV6-5 to TRBJ2-7, with TRBD2 matching 8 bases. CDR1 MNHEY and CDR2 SVGAGI come from the germline V gene. The trim removed 2 bases at V and 6 bases at J, leaving 12 bases unmatched. The CDR3 contains 16 residues. CDR3 DNA sequence: TGTGCCAGCAGTTACGGAGGAGCGGGAGTAGGGGGCGAGCAGTACTTC. This translates into CASSYGGAGVGGEQYF.

This clonotype occurred many times. The rearrangement links TRBV2 to TRBJ2-5; tentatively, D is TRBD1 or TRBD2 (5 bases each). The CDR3 totals 12 residues. Germline V gives CDR1 SNHLY, CDR2 FYNNEI. With 5 bases removed from V and 3 bases from J, the gap between germline ends came to 7 bases. The CDR3 DNA reads as TGTGCCAGCAGTTTGGGGGAAGAGACCCAGTACTTC. As protein: CASSLGEETQYF.

The rearrangement uses TRBV20-1 and TRBJ1-1; 7 positions match TRBD1. CDR1 and CDR2 from the germline V gene are DFQATT and SNEGSKA (reference sequence). The length of the CDR3 is 14 residues. V lost 4 bases and J lost 3; bases outside the gene matches: 8. The CDR3 DNA sequence: TGCAGTGCTAAGGGGAGCAGGGGGGACACTGAAGCTTTCTTT. This sequence encodes CSAKGSRGDTEAFF.

This clonotype showed up many times. A much bigger clone sits one base away, suggesting this may be a read error. CDR3 residues: CAWGRGQSYPEAFF. In nucleotides, the CDR3 is TGTGCCTGGGGCAGGGGGCAGTCGTATCCTGAAGCTTTCTTT. The V call is TRBV30, the J call TRBJ1-1; 8 nucleotides line up with TRBD1. The germline CDR1 and CDR2 sequences are GTSNPN and SVGIG (reference sequence). Germline trimming cut 5 bases from V and 6 bases from J; bases unmatched to any gene: 11. The CDR3 covers 14 residues.

In this sample, this clonotype turned up many times. V usage is TRBV28 and J usage is TRBJ2-7, with TRBD2 matching over 12 bases. V was pared by 5 bases and J by 5 bases, with 16 bases of the junction left unmatched. CDR3 length: 18 residues. The germline CDR1 and CDR2 sequences are MDHEN and SYDVKM. This CDR3 is CASSNPRRASGRADEQYF. The CDR3, as DNA: TGTGCCAGCAGTAACCCCCGAAGGGCTAGCGGGAGGGCCGACGAGCAGTACTTC.

The chain couples TRBV28 to TRBJ1-2; D is possibly TRBD1 (5 bases). Trimming cost V 1 base and J 4 bases, with 13 bases left between them. CDR3 length: 15 amino acids. Germline V lookup: CDR1 MDHEN, CDR2 SYDVKM. CDR3 nucleotide sequence: TGTGCCAGCAGTTTATTCTCCGGGACTCTCTATGGCTACACCTTC. Encoded protein: CASSLFSGTLYGYTF.